The sequence of this T cell receptor (beta chain) was determined in a study of control samples from healthy donors and cancer patients. Profiled with immunoSEQ multiplex PCR; TCRdb holds only in-frame clones, not every one. This table holds approximately 100,000 clones, about 91% found once. Sequencing was carried out using blood. The sequence was collected from a man aged 25 to 45 in good health.

The CDR3 is CATERRRKTGSDGYTF. Here the CDR3 DNA reads TGTGCCACCGAAAGGCGAAGAAAAACAGGGTCAGATGGCTACACCTTC. The chain carries TRBV28 and TRBJ1-2, with a weak D call TRBD1 (6 bases). The CDR3 extends over 16 amino acids. V was clipped by 10 bases and J by 6 bases, with 27 bases between them. The germline V gene has CDR1 MDHEN and CDR2 SYDVKM.